These 23 T cell receptor beta chains share one sample of origin, sequenced in a study of blood T cell repertoires in COVID-19 (dated by TCRdb to about 2020). The library was produced with the immunoSEQ multiplex PCR assay. TCRdb retrieved this table from immuneACCESS and kept in-frame rearrangements only. Not all clones are present; in checked studies, unresolved V genes account for under half, and no reason is known for the remainder. This sample gives fewer than 25,000 clones in total; about 91% of them show up just once. The ten most abundant clones make up approximately 19% of the sample. The sample taken for sequencing was peripheral blood. These receptor sequences come from a human donor in a cohort sampled during active COVID-19.

This rearrangement joins TRBV27 to TRBJ2-3; 7 bases fit TRBD1. With 6 bases clipped from V and 2 bases from J, the junction kept 8 bases outside the gene matches. The V gene's germline CDR1 is MNHEY and CDR2 SMNVEV (reference sequence). The CDR3 loop spans 15 amino acids. CDR3 region: CASRIDRVLTDTQYF. The CDR3 DNA is TGTGCCAGCAGAATCGACAGGGTACTCACAGATACGCAGTATTTT.

V is TRBV5-4 and J is TRBJ2-5; 11 bases agree with TRBD2. Germline loops: CDR1 SGHNT, CDR2 YYREEE (reference sequence). This CDR3 spans 16 amino acids. The ends lost 1 base at V and 4 bases at J; junction bases unmatched: 6. CDR3 bases: TGTGCCAGCAGCTTGTTTAGCGGGAGGGCCGGAGAGACCCAGTACTTC. It translates to CASSLFSGRAGETQYF.

This rearrangement joins TRBV20-1 to TRBJ2-3; 10 positions match TRBD2. Germline V gives CDR1 DFQATT, CDR2 SNEGSKA (reference sequence). V shed 3 bases and J 5 bases; nucleotides not matched to a gene: 8. The CDR3 contains 15 residues. CDR3 residues: CSASRLAGVGDTQYF. Written as DNA, the CDR3 is TGCAGTGCTAGTAGGCTAGCGGGAGTTGGAGATACGCAGTATTTT.

This chain uses TRBV24-1 with TRBJ2-5, with D unresolved. Looked up from germline, CDR1 is KGHDR and CDR2 is SFDVKD. V lost 6 bases to trimming and J lost 7 bases, with 14 bases between them. This CDR3 is built from 13 residues. The CDR3 DNA sequence: TGTGCCACCAGTCGTGAGAGTTTTGGGACCCAGTACTTC. The encoded protein is CATSRESFGTQYF.

The V gene is TRBV11-2, the J gene TRBJ1-4; tentative D call: TRBD1 (5 bases). CDR1 SGHAT and CDR2 FQNNGV come from the germline V gene. The V and J ends lost 1 base and 6 bases respectively, with 21 bases between them. CDR3 length: 18 amino acids. CDR3 sequence reads: CASSLGHSSREIYEKLFF. The CDR3 region has the DNA TGTGCCAGCAGCTTAGGTCACTCGTCCAGGGAAATCTATGAAAAACTGTTTTTT.

V is TRBV5-1 and J is TRBJ2-7; perhaps TRBD2 as D (5 bases). The V end lost 0 bases, the J end lost 7 bases, and 20 bases lay between the germline ends. The CDR3 has 16 residues. Per germline, CDR1 SGHRS and CDR2 YFSETQ. As DNA, the CDR3 is TGCGCCAGCAGCTTGGAAAAGGCTAGCCCGGCTCGGGAGCAGTACTTC. Translating gives CASSLEKASPAREQYF.

Here the CDR3 reads CASSQDGATQYF. The CDR3 DNA sequence: TGCGCCAGCAGCCAAGATGGGGCGACCCAGTACTTC. This sequence joins TRBV4-3 and TRBJ2-5, with D maybe TRBD1 (5 bases). CDR1 is LGHNA, CDR2 YSLEER, per germline. The CDR3 covers 12 residues. Trimming pared 0 bases from V and 7 bases from J, leaving 6 bases between.

This clone was picked up one time. The chain carries TRBV7-6 and TRBJ1-1; 9 bases map to TRBD1. CDR3 length: 16 residues. In germline, CDR1 is SGHVS, CDR2 FNYEAQ. J was trimmed by 5 bases and V by 1 base; bases with no gene match: 8. DNA of the CDR3: TGTGCCAGCAGCTTAGGGGCACAGGGGGCGAAAACTGAAGCTTTCTTT. Its translation is CASSLGAQGAKTEAFF.

To note about this clone: The missing conserved phenylalanine or tryptophan at the end of this CDR3 makes a read error likely. It is unclear where the CDR3 begins or ends on the DNA, so no DNA is shown, and the CDR3 is as TCRdb lists it. The chain couples TRBV9 to TRBJ1-2. In germline, CDR1 is SGDLS, CDR2 YYNGEE. Both ends counted, the CDR3 spans 13 residues. The CDR3 protein is CASSSPRETRRLR.

The V and J genes are TRBV7-2 and TRBJ1-2, with D uncertain. This CDR3 comprises 15 residues. V was clipped by 1 base and J by 1 base, with 10 bases between them. Germline V lookup: CDR1 SGHTA, CDR2 FQGNSA. The DNA of the CDR3 is TGTGCCAGCAGCTTAGGGGCTGTACTTAACTATGGCTACACCTTC. Amino acid sequence: CASSLGAVLNYGYTF.

Notes on this clone: At one end the junction does not follow the germline gene, possibly because of a read error. This chain joins TRBV12-3 or TRBV12-4 and TRBJ1-1; 12 nucleotides match TRBD1. The CDR3 extends over 13 amino acids. The CDR3 reads CASSSLGDRGRIF. In nucleotides, the CDR3 is TGTGCCAGCAGTTCACTGGGGGACAGGGGGCGTATCTTT.

J is TRBJ1-6 and V is TRBV18, with D possibly being TRBD1 (6 bases). Per the germline V gene, CDR1 is KGHSH and CDR2 is LQKENI. The ends were cut back, 3 bases at V and 7 bases at J, with 13 bases in the middle. CDR3 length equals 15 residues. The CDR3 protein is CASSPRQVGNSPLHF. The CDR3 DNA reads TGTGCCAGCTCACCCAGACAGGTCGGCAATTCACCCCTCCACTTT.

This chain uses TRBV5-4 with TRBJ2-3, with TRBD2 identical over 7 bases. The ends lost 4 bases at V and 2 bases at J; junction bases unmatched: 4. CDR1 and CDR2 from the germline V gene are SGHNT and YYREEE (reference sequence). This CDR3 spans 14 amino acids. This CDR3 is CASSPGGNTDTQYF. Written as DNA, the CDR3 is TGTGCCAGCAGCCCCGGGGGGAACACAGATACGCAGTATTTT.

The chain recombines TRBV4-2 with TRBJ1-4; tentative D call: TRBD1 (5 bases). Germline V gene data show CDR1 as LGHNA and CDR2 as YNFKEQ. This CDR3 comprises 16 residues. Deletions cut 3 bases from V and 0 bases from J, with 11 bases between. CDR3 residues: CASSQGDRATNEKLFF. The DNA of the CDR3 is TGTGCCAGCAGCCAGGGTGACAGAGCAACTAATGAAAAACTGTTTTTT.

The chain carries TRBV5-5 and TRBJ1-2; D remains ambiguous. There are 15 residues in the CDR3. Germline V CDR1 and CDR2: SGHKS, YYEKEE (reference sequence). Trimming shortened V by 0 bases and J by 2 bases, and 11 bases separated the two germline ends. The CDR3: CASSLDPQSNYGYTF. CDR3 bases: TGTGCCAGCAGCTTGGACCCCCAGTCGAACTATGGCTACACCTTC. Variable domain in full (rest from reference TRBV5-5 and TRBJ1-2): DAGVTQSPTHLIKTRGQQVTLRCSPISGHKSVSWYQQVLGQGPQFIFQYYEKEERGRGNFPDRFSARQFPNYSSELNVNALLLGDSALYLCASSLDPQSNYGYTFGSGTRLTVV.

This chain uses TRBV6-6 with TRBJ2-7; 7 positions agree with TRBD2. The CDR3 runs 15 residues. V shed 6 bases, J shed 4 bases, and the junction held 12 bases outside the gene matches. In germline, CDR1 is MNHNY, CDR2 SVGAGI (reference sequence). CDR3 amino acids: CASRQTAGEAYEQYF. In DNA form, the CDR3 reads TGTGCCAGCAGACAAACTGCGGGAGAGGCGTACGAGCAGTACTTC.

The chain links TRBV6-5 to TRBJ1-6; no reliable D call. Germline V gene data show CDR1 as MNHEY and CDR2 as SVGAGI. Trimming took off 8 bases at V and 6 bases at J, with 17 bases between the two ends. The CDR3 has 15 residues. This CDR3 reads CASCLDGEFNSPLHF. The CDR3 DNA follows: TGTGCCAGCTGCCTAGACGGGGAATTTAATTCACCCCTCCACTTT.

The gene calls are TRBV2 and TRBJ2-3; a weak D match, TRBD1 (7 bases). CDR1 SNHLY and CDR2 FYNNEI come from the germline V gene. CDR3 length: 17 residues. V was shortened by 0 bases and J by 4 bases, with 17 bases between the two germline ends. The CDR3, as DNA: TGTGCCAGCAGTGAAGCGTTGATCCAGGGGGGCGCAGATACGCAGTATTTT. Amino acids: CASSEALIQGGADTQYF.

This clone has a handful of counts. This chain uses TRBV5-5 with TRBJ1-6; D remains unclear. The germline gives CDR1 SGHKS, CDR2 YYEKEE (reference sequence). The ends were cut back, 9 bases at V and 5 bases at J, with 12 bases in the middle. CDR3 length equals 13 residues. Written as DNA, the CDR3 is TGTGCCACCGGAAAGCGAGATAATTCACCCCTCCACTTT. Translated, it gives CATGKRDNSPLHF.

The chain employs TRBV2 and TRBJ2-7, with 7 bases identical to TRBD1. The CDR3 consists of 15 residues. In germline, CDR1 is SNHLY, CDR2 FYNNEI. V shed 4 bases, J shed 3 bases, and the junction held 9 bases outside the gene matches. CDR3 nucleotides: TGTGCCAGCAGTGCCGGGACAGCGGTATACTACGAGCAGTACTTC. This encodes CASSAGTAVYYEQYF.

The chain links TRBV28 to TRBJ1-5, with D perhaps TRBD1 (6 bases). V was pared by 5 bases and J by 6 bases, with 17 bases between. This CDR3 has 15 amino acids. Germline V gene sequence: CDR1 MDHEN, CDR2 SYDVKM. The CDR3 DNA sequence: TGTGCCAGCAGTCACGGACAGAGAACCGTTCAGCCCCAGCATTTT. This sequence encodes CASSHGQRTVQPQHF.

The chain carries TRBV10-3 and TRBJ2-4; 14 bases fit TRBD2. Germline CDR1 ENHRY, CDR2 SYGVKD. The CDR3 has 17 residues. J gave up 0 bases and V 6 bases, and 4 bases lay outside the gene matches. The CDR3 sequence is CAISRTSGGLAKNIQYF. CDR3 nucleotides: TGTGCCATCAGCAGGACTAGCGGGGGGCTAGCCAAAAACATTCAGTACTTC.

The V gene is TRBV29-1, the J gene TRBJ2-2; tentatively, D is TRBD1 (6 bases). The CDR3 is 14 amino acids. Germline V gene data show CDR1 as SQVTM and CDR2 as ANQGSEA. V was trimmed by 7 bases and J by 0 bases, leaving 12 bases between them. CDR3 coding DNA: TGCAGCGCCCGGACAGAGACGAACACCGGGGAGCTGTTTTTT. Its protein is CSARTETNTGELFF.